One and the same sample provided the 21 T cell receptor beta chains below, sequenced in a study of T-cell reconstitution after alpha-beta-depleted transplantation in children. The TCRbeta library incorporated unique molecular identifiers. MiXCR was run by TCRdb on the PCR reads, yielding one entry per CDR3 protein. Of 500,000 to 750,000 distinct CDR3 sequences in the sample, about an eighth were seen once. The sample was PBMCs, mostly from graft donor cells, taken 360 days after TCRalphabeta/CD19-depleted stem cell transplant. All receptors come from a male patient aged 10 to 17 who had a stem cell transplant for acute myeloid leukemia, so the T cells may come from the graft donor.

The genes are TRBV30 and TRBJ1-1, with a weak D call TRBD1 (5 bases). Germline CDR1 and CDR2: GTSNPN and SVGIG (reference sequence). CDR3 length: 10 residues. V lost 4 bases, J lost 8 bases, and 8 bases lay in between. The CDR3 protein is CAWKAGEAFF. The CDR3 coding sequence is TGTGCCTGGAAGGCAGGGGAAGCTTTCTTT.

There are many counts of this clonotype. V is TRBV29-1 and J is TRBJ2-1; D is unresolved. From germline, CDR1 is SQVTM and CDR2 ANQGSEA. The CDR3 is made up of 14 amino acids. V was trimmed by 7 bases and J by 0 bases, leaving 13 bases between them. CDR3: CSAGNTVSYNEQFF. Written as DNA, the CDR3 is TGCAGCGCGGGTAACACCGTCTCCTACAATGAGCAGTTCTTC.

The gene calls are TRBV4-3 and TRBJ1-2; 9 positions agree with TRBD1. Trimming at V came to 6 bases and at J to 7 bases, leaving 15 bases not matched to a gene. CDR1 and CDR2 from the germline V gene are LGHNA and YSLEER. There are 16 residues in the CDR3. The CDR3 coding sequence is TGCGCCAGCAGGGGGCAAACTACAGGGGGCTCGGGTGGCTACACCTTC. It encodes CASRGQTTGGSGGYTF.

This clonotype was detected only a few times. J is TRBJ2-3 and V is TRBV5-1; 13 bases match TRBD2. The CDR3 runs to 19 residues. The trim removed 5 bases at V and 0 bases at J, leaving 12 bases unmatched. Germline lookup yields CDR1 SGHRS and CDR2 YFSETQ. The DNA of the CDR3 is TGCGCCAGCAGTTCCGGACTAGCGGGGGTGCAATTAAGCACAGATACGCAGTATTTT. It yields the protein CASSSGLAGVQLSTDTQYF. The entire variable domain, with the rest obtained from reference TRBV5-1 and TRBJ2-3, is as follows: KAGVTQTPRYLIKTRGQQVTLSCSPISGHRSVSWYQQTPGQGLQFLFEYFSETQRNKGNFPGRFSGRQFSNSRSEMNVSTLELGDSALYLCASSSGLAGVQLSTDTQYFGPGTRLTVL.

This clonotype was detected ten times or more. The CDR3 nucleotides are TGTGCCAGCAGCTTTCGACCCGCGAACACCGGGGAGCTGTTTTTT. Translating gives CASSFRPANTGELFF. The rearrangement uses TRBV7-9 and TRBJ2-2; the D is unclear. The germline V gene encodes CDR1 SEHNR and CDR2 FQNEAQ (reference sequence). V was clipped by 3 bases and J by 0 bases, with 8 bases between them. CDR3 size: 15 residues. The full variable domain, its missing parts supplied by reference TRBV7-9 and TRBJ2-2, is DTGVSQNPRHKITKRGQNVTFRCDPISEHNRLYWYRQTLGQGPEFLTYFQNEAQLEKSRLLSDRFSAERPKGSFSTLEIQRTEQGDSAMYLCASSFRPANTGELFFGEGSRLTVL.

This clonotype has only one observation. The gene calls are TRBV29-1 and TRBJ2-7; D unclear. V lost 5 bases, J lost 2 bases, and 10 bases lay in between. CDR1 is SQVTM, CDR2 ANQGSEA, per germline. The CDR3 sequence is 12 residues long. CDR3 sequence reads: CSVIRPTYEQYF. CDR3 bases: TGCAGCGTTATACGCCCCACCTACGAGCAGTACTTC.

The chain has TRBV6-2 or TRBV6-3 and TRBJ2-1; D might be TRBD2 (6 bases). CDR3 length equals 15 residues. Germline CDR1 and CDR2: MNHEY and SVGEGT. Trimming removed 6 bases at V and 4 bases at J, with 16 bases between. The CDR3 sequence: CASRPGGPGYNEQFF. CDR3 DNA: TGTGCCAGCAGACCCGGAGGGCCAGGATACAATGAGCAGTTCTTC.

The V call is TRBV28, the J call TRBJ2-3; TRBD2 agrees at 11 bases. V was pared by 2 bases and J by 0 bases, with 7 bases of the junction left unmatched. CDR3 length: 18 residues. Germline V gene data show CDR1 as MDHEN and CDR2 as SYDVKM. For the CDR3, the DNA is TGTGCCAGCAGTTTACTGGGACTAGCGGAATTTAGCACAGATACGCAGTATTTT. It yields the protein CASSLLGLAEFSTDTQYF.

This clonotype has more than one count but fewer than ten. This chain joins TRBV20-1 and TRBJ1-5; tentative D call: TRBD1 (6 bases). The V and J ends lost 6 bases and 8 bases respectively, with 20 bases between them. The CDR3 is 14 residues long. Germline V gene lookup returns CDR1 DFQATT and CDR2 SNEGSKA (reference sequence). CDR3 in amino acids: CSAGGGTTGKPQHF. The CDR3 DNA is TGCAGTGCGGGCGGTGGGACAACGGGGAAGCCCCAGCATTTT.

The chain joins TRBV2 to TRBJ2-5, with D possibly being TRBD1 or TRBD2 (6 bases each). This CDR3 is built from 14 residues. Per the germline V gene, CDR1 is SNHLY and CDR2 is FYNNEI. V was shortened by 6 bases and J by 5 bases, with 16 bases between the two germline ends. The DNA for the CDR3 is TGTGCCAGCAGCGTACAGGGCGGAGGGGAGACCCAGTACTTC. Translated: CASSVQGGGETQYF.

The chain combines TRBV20-1 with TRBJ2-1; no clear D gene. In germline, CDR1 is DFQATT, CDR2 SNEGSKA (reference sequence). This CDR3 contains 12 residues. The germline V and J ends were trimmed by 6 bases and 6 bases, with 12 bases remaining between them. The CDR3 reads CSAALGSNEQFF. The CDR3 bases are TGCAGTGCCGCACTTGGTAGCAATGAGCAGTTCTTC.

This clonotype has ten or more counts. The chain links TRBV20-1 to TRBJ2-2; D gene ambiguous. The CDR3 has 13 residues. V lost 3 bases and J lost 1, with 6 bases in between. The germline V gene encodes CDR1 DFQATT and CDR2 SNEGSKA (reference sequence). The CDR3 loop is CSASPMNTGELFF. DNA of the CDR3: TGCAGTGCTAGCCCGATGAACACCGGGGAGCTGTTTTTT.

This clonotype was recorded at least ten times. This sequence joins TRBV24-1 and TRBJ2-1, with TRBD2 matching over 7 bases. Germline V CDR1 and CDR2: KGHDR, SFDVKD. The V segment lost 3 bases and the J segment 9 bases; nucleotides outside the gene matches: 10. This CDR3 contains 15 residues. The DNA for the CDR3 is TGTGCCACCAGTGATCCACCGGCGGGAGAAAGTGAGCAGTTCTTC. The encoded protein is CATSDPPAGESEQFF.

This clonotype appeared many times. V gene TRBV20-1 combines with J gene TRBJ2-5; TRBD2 aligns across 12 bases. V lost 6 bases to trimming and J lost 1 base; unmatched junction nucleotides: 12. The CDR3 is 17 amino acids. Germline loops: CDR1 DFQATT, CDR2 SNEGSKA (reference sequence). CDR3: CSAPQFRTSGAQETQYF. The CDR3 nucleotides are TGCAGTGCGCCTCAATTTCGGACTAGCGGGGCCCAAGAGACCCAGTACTTC.

This clonotype was counted only a few times. V gene TRBV5-1 combines with J gene TRBJ2-5; D may correspond to TRBD1 or TRBD2 (5 bases each). Germline V lookup: CDR1 SGHRS, CDR2 YFSETQ. Between the trimmed V and J ends, which lost 3 bases and 7 bases, there was a span of 19 bases. The CDR3 covers 15 residues. The CDR3 sequence is CASSYGDVSRGTQYF. In DNA, the CDR3 is TGCGCCAGCAGCTACGGGGACGTTTCTAGAGGGACCCAGTACTTC.

The genes are TRBV18 and TRBJ2-2; no reliable D call. Germline V gene data show CDR1 as KGHSH and CDR2 as LQKENI. The CDR3 runs 15 residues. Trimming cost V 3 bases and J 0 bases, with 8 bases left between them. CDR3 residues: CASSPKQTNTGELFF. DNA for the CDR3: TGTGCCAGCTCACCTAAACAGACGAACACCGGGGAGCTGTTTTTT.

This sequence joins TRBV6-2 or TRBV6-3 and TRBJ2-6; D remains unclear. Germline V gene sequence: CDR1 MNHEY, CDR2 SVGEGT. V was cut by 2 bases and J by 13 bases, with 12 bases left in between. This CDR3 is 13 amino acids long. The CDR3 spells CASSYADRPVLTF. CDR3 sequence (DNA): TGTGCCAGCAGTTACGCGGACCGCCCGGTCCTGACTTTC.

The CDR3 DNA follows: TGCGCCAGCAGCCAAGAAGTTGAGGGTTTTAGCTCCTACGAGCAGTACTTC. Its protein is CASSQEVEGFSSYEQYF. The chain uses TRBV4-3 and TRBJ2-7; D is possibly TRBD2 (5 bases). Germline CDR1 is LGHNA and CDR2 is YSLEER. Trimming removed 0 bases from V and 0 bases from J, with 15 bases in between. CDR3 length: 17 amino acids.

This clonotype was counted between two and nine times. The chain joins TRBV20-1 to TRBJ2-5; 7 nucleotides align to TRBD2. The junction had 11 bases not matched to a gene; V was cut back by 1 base and J by 3 bases. The V gene's germline CDR1 is DFQATT and CDR2 SNEGSKA (reference sequence). This CDR3 region has 16 residues. The CDR3 DNA follows: TGCAGTGCTAGAGCCCCATGGGGGGGAGGGAAAGAGACCCAGTACTTC. This encodes CSARAPWGGGKETQYF.

J is TRBJ2-1 and V is TRBV4-2; D tentatively reads TRBD1 or TRBD2 (5 bases each). This CDR3 has 16 amino acids. Trimming left V 3 bases short and J 2 bases short, with 14 bases between. The germline CDR1 and CDR2 sequences are LGHNA and YNFKEQ. Here the CDR3 reads CASSHPGQGPYNEQFF. CDR3 bases: TGTGCCAGCAGCCACCCCGGGCAGGGACCCTACAATGAGCAGTTCTTC.

The V gene is TRBV19, the J gene TRBJ2-5, with TRBD1 as a possible D gene (6 bases). The CDR3 loop spans 14 amino acids. The ends were cut back, 4 bases at V and 2 bases at J, with 11 bases in the middle. Germline values: CDR1 LNHDA, CDR2 SQIVND (reference sequence). CDR3 loop: CASSRRQAQETQYF. The CDR3 DNA is TGTGCCAGTAGTAGGAGACAGGCTCAAGAGACCCAGTACTTC.